The T cell receptor beta chain described here comes from a study of CD8 T cells in Susac syndrome. Healthy donors constituted the controls, which were matched for age and sex. RNA amounts of roughly 0.45 to 1 ug underwent reverse transcription with random hexamers. TCRdb independently ran MiXCR on the immunoSEQ multiplex PCR reads; one entry per CDR3 protein. The sample yields some 190,000 distinct CDR3 sequences, about 95% seen once. Germline CDR1 is DFQATT and CDR2 is SNEGSKA (reference sequence). This CDR3 has 17 amino acids. V was pared by 2 bases and J by 1 base, with 15 bases between. The TCR originated in a human donor in good health. The chain links TRBV20-1 to TRBJ2-6, with D perhaps matching TRBD1 or TRBD2 (5 bases each). The sequenced sample consisted of CD4+ T cells from PBMCs. CDR3 residues: CSARRDPANSGANVLTF. The CDR3 nucleotides read TGCAGTGCTAGACGGGACCCTGCCAATTCTGGGGCCAACGTCCTGACTTTC.